This TCR beta chain was recorded in a study of T cells in tuberculosis. Time point given: new active TB diagnosis, blood taken before or within 7 days of starting treatment. Each patient had positive sputum smear microscopy and/or positive culture. CDR1 is SQVTM, CDR2 ANQGSEA, per germline. Trimming at V came to 4 bases and at J to 6 bases, leaving 9 bases not matched to a gene. The CDR3 totals 14 residues. Profiling relied on immunoSEQ multiplex PCR, and the TCRdb table lists in-frame clones only, not all of them. The sample holds about 50,000 clones, over 90% seen once. The receptor's source is an adult with tuberculosis. Sequences were derived from PBMCs, sampled at tuberculosis diagnosis. The rearrangement uses TRBV29-1 and TRBJ2-1; 7 nucleotides agree with TRBD2. The DNA of the CDR3 is TGCAGCGTTGTTGGAGTAGCGGGTATCAATGAGCAGTTCTTC. It translates to CSVVGVAGINEQFF.